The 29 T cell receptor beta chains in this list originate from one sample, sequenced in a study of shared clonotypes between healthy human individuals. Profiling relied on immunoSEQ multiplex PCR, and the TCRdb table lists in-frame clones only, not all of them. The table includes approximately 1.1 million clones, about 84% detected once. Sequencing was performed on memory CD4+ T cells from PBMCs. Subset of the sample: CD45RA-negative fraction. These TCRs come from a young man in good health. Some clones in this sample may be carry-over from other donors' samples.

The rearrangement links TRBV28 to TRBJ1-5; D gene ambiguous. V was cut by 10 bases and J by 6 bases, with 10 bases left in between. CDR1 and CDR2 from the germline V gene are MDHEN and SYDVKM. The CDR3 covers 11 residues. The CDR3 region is CATQESQPQHF. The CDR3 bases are TGTGCCACCCAGGAGAGTCAGCCCCAGCATTTT.

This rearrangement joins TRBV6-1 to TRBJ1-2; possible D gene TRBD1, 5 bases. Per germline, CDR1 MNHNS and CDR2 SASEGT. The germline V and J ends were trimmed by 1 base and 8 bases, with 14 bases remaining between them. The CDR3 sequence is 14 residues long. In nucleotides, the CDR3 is TGTGCCAGCAGTGAAGTCGCATCGGGACTAGGCTACACCTTC. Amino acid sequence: CASSEVASGLGYTF.

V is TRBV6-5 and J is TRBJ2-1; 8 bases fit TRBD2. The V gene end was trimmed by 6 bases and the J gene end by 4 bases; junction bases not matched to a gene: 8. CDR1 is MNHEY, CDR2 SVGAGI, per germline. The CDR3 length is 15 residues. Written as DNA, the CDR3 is TGTGCCAGCAGCACGGGAGGGCCCGGTTACAATGAGCAGTTCTTC. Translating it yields CASSTGGPGYNEQFF.

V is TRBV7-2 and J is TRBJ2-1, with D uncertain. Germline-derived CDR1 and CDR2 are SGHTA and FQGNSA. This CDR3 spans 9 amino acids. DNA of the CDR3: TGTGCTCTTGGCAATGAGCAGTTCTTC. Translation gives CALGNEQFF.

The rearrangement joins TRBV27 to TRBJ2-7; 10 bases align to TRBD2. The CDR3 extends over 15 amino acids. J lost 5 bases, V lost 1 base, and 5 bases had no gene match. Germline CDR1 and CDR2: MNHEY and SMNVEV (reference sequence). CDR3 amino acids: CASSLWLAGVNEQYF. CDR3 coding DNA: TGTGCCAGCAGTTTATGGCTAGCGGGAGTAAACGAGCAGTACTTC.

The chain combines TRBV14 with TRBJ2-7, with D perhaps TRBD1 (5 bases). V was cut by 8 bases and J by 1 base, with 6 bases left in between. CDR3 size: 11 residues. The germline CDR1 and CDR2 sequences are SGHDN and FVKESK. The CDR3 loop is CASAGSYEQYF. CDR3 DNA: TGTGCCAGCGCAGGGTCCTACGAGCAGTACTTC.

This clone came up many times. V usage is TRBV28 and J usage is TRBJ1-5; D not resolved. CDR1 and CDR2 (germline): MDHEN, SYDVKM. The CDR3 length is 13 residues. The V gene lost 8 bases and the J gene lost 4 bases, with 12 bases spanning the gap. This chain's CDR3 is CASLEQRNQPQHF. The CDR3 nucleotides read TGTGCCAGCCTAGAACAGCGAAATCAGCCCCAGCATTTT.

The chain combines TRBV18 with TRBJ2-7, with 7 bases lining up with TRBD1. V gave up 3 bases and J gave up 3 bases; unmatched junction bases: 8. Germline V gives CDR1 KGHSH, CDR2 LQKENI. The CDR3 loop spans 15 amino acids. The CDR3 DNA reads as TGTGCCAGCTCACCCTTGACAGGGTCCCGCTACGAGCAGTACTTC. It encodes CASSPLTGSRYEQYF.

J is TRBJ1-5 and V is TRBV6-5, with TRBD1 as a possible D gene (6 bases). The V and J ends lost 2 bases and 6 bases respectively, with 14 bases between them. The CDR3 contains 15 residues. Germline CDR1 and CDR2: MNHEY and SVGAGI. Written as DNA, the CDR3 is TGTGCCAGCAGTTACCAGGCCGGGACACCTCAGCCCCAGCATTTT. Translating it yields CASSYQAGTPQPQHF.

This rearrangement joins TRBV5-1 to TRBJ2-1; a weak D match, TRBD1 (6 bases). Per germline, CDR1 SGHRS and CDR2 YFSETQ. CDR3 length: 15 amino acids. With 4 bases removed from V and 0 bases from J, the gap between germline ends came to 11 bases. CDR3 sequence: CASSVTGSSYNEQFF. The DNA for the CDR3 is TGCGCCAGCAGCGTAACAGGGAGCTCCTACAATGAGCAGTTCTTC.

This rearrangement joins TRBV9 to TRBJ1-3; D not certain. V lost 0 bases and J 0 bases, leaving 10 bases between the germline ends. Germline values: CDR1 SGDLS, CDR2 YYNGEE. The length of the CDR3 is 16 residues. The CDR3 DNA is TGTGCCAGCAGCGTAGGTTTTGCATACTCTGGAAACACCATATATTTT. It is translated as CASSVGFAYSGNTIYF.

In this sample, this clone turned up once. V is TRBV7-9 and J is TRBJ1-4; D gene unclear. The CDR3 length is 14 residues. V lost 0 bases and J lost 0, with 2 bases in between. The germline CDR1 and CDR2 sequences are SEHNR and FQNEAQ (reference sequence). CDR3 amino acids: CASSLAPTNEKLFF. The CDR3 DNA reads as TGTGCCAGCAGCTTAGCCCCAACTAATGAAAAACTGTTTTTT.

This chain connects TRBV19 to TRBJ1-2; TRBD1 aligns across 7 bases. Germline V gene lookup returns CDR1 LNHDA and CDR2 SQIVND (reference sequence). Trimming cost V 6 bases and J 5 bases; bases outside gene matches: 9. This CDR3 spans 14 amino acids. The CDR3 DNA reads TGTGCCAGTAGAAGATCGACAGGGCTTTATGGCTACACCTTC. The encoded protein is CASRRSTGLYGYTF.

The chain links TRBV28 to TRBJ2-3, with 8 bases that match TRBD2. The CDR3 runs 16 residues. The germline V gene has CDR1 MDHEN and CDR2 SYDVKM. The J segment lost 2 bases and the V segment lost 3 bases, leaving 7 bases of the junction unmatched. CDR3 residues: CASSLLAGGPTDTQYF. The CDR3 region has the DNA TGTGCCAGCAGTTTGTTGGCGGGAGGCCCCACAGATACGCAGTATTTT.

CDR3 protein: CAISLSYNEQFF. For the CDR3, the DNA is TGTGCCATCAGCCTCTCCTACAATGAGCAGTTCTTC. V gene TRBV10-3 combines with J gene TRBJ2-1; unclear D gene. CDR3 length: 12 residues. The V end lost 6 bases, the J end lost 0 bases, and 3 bases lay between the germline ends. Per germline, CDR1 ENHRY and CDR2 SYGVKD.

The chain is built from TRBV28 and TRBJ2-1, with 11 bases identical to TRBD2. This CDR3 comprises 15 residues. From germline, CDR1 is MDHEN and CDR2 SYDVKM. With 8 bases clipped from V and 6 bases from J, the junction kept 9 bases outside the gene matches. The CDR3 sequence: CASPPGTSGANEQFF. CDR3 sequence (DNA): TGTGCCAGCCCACCCGGGACTAGCGGAGCCAATGAGCAGTTCTTC. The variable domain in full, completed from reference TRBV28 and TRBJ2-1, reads DVKVTQSSRYLVKRTGEKVFLECVQDMDHENMFWYRQDPGLGLRLIYFSYDVKMKEKGDIPEGYSVSREKKERFSLILESASTNQTSMYLCASPPGTSGANEQFFGPGTRLTVL.

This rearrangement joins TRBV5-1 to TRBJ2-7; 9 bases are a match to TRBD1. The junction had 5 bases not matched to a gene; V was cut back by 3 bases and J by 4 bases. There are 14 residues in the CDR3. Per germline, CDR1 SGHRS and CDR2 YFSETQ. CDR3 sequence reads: CASSSGTGHYEQYF. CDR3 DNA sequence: TGCGCCAGCAGCTCCGGGACAGGGCATTACGAGCAGTACTTC.

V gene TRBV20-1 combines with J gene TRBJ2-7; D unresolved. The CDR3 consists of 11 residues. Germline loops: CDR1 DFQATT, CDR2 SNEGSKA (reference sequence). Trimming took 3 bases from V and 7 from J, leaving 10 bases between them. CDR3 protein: CSARINTEQYF. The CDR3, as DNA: TGCAGTGCTAGGATTAACACTGAGCAGTACTTC.

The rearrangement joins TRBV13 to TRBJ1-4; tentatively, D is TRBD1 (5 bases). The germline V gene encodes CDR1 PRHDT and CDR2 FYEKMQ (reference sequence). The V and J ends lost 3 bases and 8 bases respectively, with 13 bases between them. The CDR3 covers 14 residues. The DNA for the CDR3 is TGTGCCAGCAGCTTGGGCAGGGTAGGGGAAAAACTGTTTTTT. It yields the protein CASSLGRVGEKLFF.

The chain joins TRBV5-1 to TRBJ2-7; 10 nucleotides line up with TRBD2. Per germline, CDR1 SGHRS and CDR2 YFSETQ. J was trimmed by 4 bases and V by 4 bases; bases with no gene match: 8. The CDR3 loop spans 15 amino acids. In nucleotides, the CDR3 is TGCGCCAGCAGCGCCCAACCGGGACTAGCGTACGAGCAGTACTTC. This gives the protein CASSAQPGLAYEQYF.

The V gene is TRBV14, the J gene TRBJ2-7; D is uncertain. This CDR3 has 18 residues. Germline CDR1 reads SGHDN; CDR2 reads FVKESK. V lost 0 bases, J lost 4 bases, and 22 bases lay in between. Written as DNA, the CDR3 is TGTGCCAGCAGCCAAGATTTGTGGGCCAACGGACCATCTTACGAGCAGTACTTC. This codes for CASSQDLWANGPSYEQYF.

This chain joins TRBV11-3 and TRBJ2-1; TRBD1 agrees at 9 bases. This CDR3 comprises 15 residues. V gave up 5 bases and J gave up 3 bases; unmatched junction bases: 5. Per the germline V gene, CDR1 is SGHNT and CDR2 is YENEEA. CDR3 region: CASSKGQGGYNEQFF. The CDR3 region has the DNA TGTGCCAGCAGCAAGGGACAGGGAGGCTACAATGAGCAGTTCTTC.

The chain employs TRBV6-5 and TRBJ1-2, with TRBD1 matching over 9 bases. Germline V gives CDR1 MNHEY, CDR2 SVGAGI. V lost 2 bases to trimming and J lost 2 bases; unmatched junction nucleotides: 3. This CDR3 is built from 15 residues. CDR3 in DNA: TGTGCCAGCAGTTACCGTGGACAGGGGAACTATGGCTACACCTTC. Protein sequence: CASSYRGQGNYGYTF.

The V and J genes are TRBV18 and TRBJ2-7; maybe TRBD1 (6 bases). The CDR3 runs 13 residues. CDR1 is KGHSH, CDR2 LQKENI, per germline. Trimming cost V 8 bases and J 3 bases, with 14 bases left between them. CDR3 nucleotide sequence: TGTGCCAGCACTTCGACAGGTCGCTACGAGCAGTACTTC. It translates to CASTSTGRYEQYF. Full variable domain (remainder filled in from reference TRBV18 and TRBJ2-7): NAGVMQNPRHLVRRRGQEARLRCSPMKGHSHVYWYRQLPEEGLKFMVYLQKENIIDESGMPKERFSAEFPKEGPSILRIQQVVRGDSAAYFCASTSTGRYEQYFGPGTRLTVT.

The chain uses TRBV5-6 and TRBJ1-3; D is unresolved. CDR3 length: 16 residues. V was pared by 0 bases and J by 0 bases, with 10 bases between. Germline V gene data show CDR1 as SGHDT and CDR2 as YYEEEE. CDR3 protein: CASSLVLGSSGNTIYF. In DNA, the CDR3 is TGTGCCAGCAGCTTGGTTCTCGGGAGCTCTGGAAACACCATATATTTT.

The CDR3 region is CASSLQGLGLPQHF. The CDR3 DNA reads TGTGCCAGCAGCTTACAGGGATTAGGGTTGCCCCAGCATTTT. This chain links TRBV7-9 with TRBJ1-5; maybe TRBD1 (5 bases). This CDR3 has 14 residues. The V gene's germline CDR1 is SEHNR and CDR2 FQNEAQ (reference sequence). V lost 2 bases to trimming and J lost 9 bases, with 14 bases between them.

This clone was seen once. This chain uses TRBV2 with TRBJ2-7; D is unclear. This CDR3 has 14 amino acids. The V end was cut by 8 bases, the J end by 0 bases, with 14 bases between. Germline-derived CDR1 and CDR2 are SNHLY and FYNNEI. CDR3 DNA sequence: TGTGCCAGCCGCCTAAATCCTCCCTCCTACGAGCAGTACTTC. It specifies CASRLNPPSYEQYF.

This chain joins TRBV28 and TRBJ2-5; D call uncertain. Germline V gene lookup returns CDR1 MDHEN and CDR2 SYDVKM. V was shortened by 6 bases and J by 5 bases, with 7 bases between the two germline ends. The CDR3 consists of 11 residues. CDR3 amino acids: CASRFRETQYF. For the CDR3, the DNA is TGTGCCAGCAGGTTCAGGGAGACCCAGTACTTC.

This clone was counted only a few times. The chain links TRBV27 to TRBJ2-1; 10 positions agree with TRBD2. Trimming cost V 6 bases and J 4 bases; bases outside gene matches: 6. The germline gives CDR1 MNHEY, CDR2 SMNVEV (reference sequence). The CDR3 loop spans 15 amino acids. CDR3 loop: CASRLLAGLYNEQFF. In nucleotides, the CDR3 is TGTGCCAGCAGACTACTAGCGGGATTATACAATGAGCAGTTCTTC.